Below, one T cell receptor beta chain is given with its context. The antigen is undetermined. These data belong to a study of blood T cells in healthy people across ages. General study findings and limits: Higher naive T cell percentage went strongly together with higher TCR beta diversity.

Then a second PCR, running roughly 6 to 11 cycles, was carried out with a sample-barcoded 5' primer and a J-beta primer mix. Per-sample output comprised a minimum of 2.5 million paired-end reads containing CDR3. TCRdb passed the 5' RACE reads through MiXCR, listing each CDR3 protein once. The sample yields roughly 2 million distinct CDR3 sequences, less than 50% seen once. J lost 0 bases, V lost 4 bases, and 13 bases had no gene match. Germline assignment: CDR1 WSHSY and CDR2 SAAADI. The CDR3 has 18 amino acids. The sample consisted of blood. This TCR was recovered from a woman aged 40-49 years in good health. This chain uses TRBV10-2 with TRBJ2-3, with 7 nucleotides matching TRBD1. CDR3: CASSVGVTGSVSTDTQYF. In DNA form, the CDR3 reads TGCGCCAGCAGTGTGGGGGTGACAGGGTCCGTGAGCACAGATACGCAGTATTTT.